These 18 T cell receptor beta chains originate from one sample sequenced in a study of T-cell reconstitution after alpha-beta-depleted transplantation in children. Preparation of the TCRbeta library involved a method that used unique molecular identifiers. In TCRdb, the PCR reads were re-called with MiXCR into one record per CDR3 protein. The table lists 90,000 to 120,000 distinct CDR3 sequences, around 6.4% of them singletons, with roughly 25% in the top ten. Sequencing used PBMCs, mostly from graft donor cells, obtained 360 days after TCRalphabeta/CD19-depleted stem cell transplant. These receptors were obtained from a male patient under 10 years old who had a stem cell transplant for acute lymphoblastic leukemia, so the T cells may come from the graft donor.

A few counts support this clonotype. V usage is TRBV7-9 and J usage is TRBJ2-5; a possible D gene is TRBD1 (5 bases). V was clipped by 5 bases and J by 3 bases, with 16 bases between them. The CDR3 totals 15 residues. Germline lookup yields CDR1 SEHNR and CDR2 FQNEAQ (reference sequence). The CDR3, as DNA: TGTGCCAGCAGCCCCCCCAGGGAAGATAAAGAGACCCAGTACTTC. This translates into CASSPPREDKETQYF. Combining the CDR3 with reference TRBV7-9 and TRBJ2-5 gives the whole variable domain DTGVSQNPRHKITKRGQNVTFRCDPISEHNRLYWYRQTLGQGPEFLTYFQNEAQLEKSRLLSDRFSAERPKGSFSTLEIQRTEQGDSAMYLCASSPPREDKETQYFGPGTRLLVL.

At least ten counts were recorded for this clonotype. The chain joins TRBV10-3 to TRBJ1-1; TRBD1 agrees at 8 bases. In germline, CDR1 is ENHRY, CDR2 SYGVKD. The trim removed 7 bases at V and 0 bases at J, leaving 7 bases unmatched. The length of the CDR3 is 15 residues. The CDR3 DNA is TGTGCCATCAATTGGGACAGGTCCATGAACACTGAAGCTTTCTTT. This codes for CAINWDRSMNTEAFF.

This clonotype was observed a few times. The V and J genes are TRBV6-6 and TRBJ2-4; D is unresolved. The V gene's germline CDR1 is MNHNY and CDR2 SVGAGI (reference sequence). The CDR3 is 13 amino acids. V dropped 6 bases and J dropped 6 bases, with 12 bases sitting between them. The CDR3 coding sequence is TGTGCCAGCAGCCTTCCCGAGATAAACATTCAGTACTTC. It encodes CASSLPEINIQYF.

The sample holds many counts of this clonotype. The chain combines TRBV4-3 with TRBJ2-3; TRBD1 is a possible D gene (6 bases). V was shortened by 2 bases and J by 6 bases, with 12 bases between the two germline ends. The CDR3 is made up of 14 amino acids. The germline V gene has CDR1 LGHNA and CDR2 YSLEER. The CDR3 here is CASSQIRGLDTQYF. The CDR3 DNA is TGCGCCAGCAGCCAAATCAGGGGATTGGATACGCAGTATTTT.

The chain links TRBV10-3 to TRBJ2-7; D might be TRBD1 (6 bases). CDR1 is ENHRY, CDR2 SYGVKD, per germline. V was clipped by 2 bases and J by 7 bases, with 12 bases between them. The CDR3 is 13 amino acids. The CDR3 loop reads CAISEGPGEEQYF. CDR3 bases: TGTGCCATCAGTGAGGGTCCAGGGGAAGAGCAGTACTTC.

This clonotype appeared a few times. The chain employs TRBV28 and TRBJ2-5; D call uncertain. Germline V gene lookup returns CDR1 MDHEN and CDR2 SYDVKM. This CDR3 contains 12 residues. Trimming stripped 7 bases from V and 5 bases from J, with 11 bases between. The CDR3 protein is CASNGQTETQYF. CDR3 bases: TGTGCCAGCAATGGGCAGACTGAGACCCAGTACTTC.

This clonotype was detected only a few times. J is TRBJ2-1 and V is TRBV7-3; D not certain. Trimming removed 5 bases from V and 4 bases from J, with 12 bases in between. Germline CDR1 is SGHTA and CDR2 is FQGTGA. The CDR3 is 14 amino acids. The CDR3 nucleotides are TGTGCCAGCAGCGTCGACGGTATATACAATGAGCAGTTCTTC. Its translation: CASSVDGIYNEQFF.

This rearrangement joins TRBV4-1 to TRBJ2-2; D may be TRBD2 (6 bases). The germline CDR1 and CDR2 sequences are MGHRA and YSYEKL. This CDR3 comprises 17 residues. V lost 4 bases, J lost 0 bases, and 15 bases lay in between. The CDR3 is CASSPHPGTSNTGELFF. The CDR3 DNA is TGCGCCAGCAGCCCCCACCCCGGGACTTCGAACACCGGGGAGCTGTTTTTT.

The rearrangement joins TRBV6-1 to TRBJ1-2; no firm D call. Germline V gene sequence: CDR1 MNHNS, CDR2 SASEGT. V lost 7 bases and J 8 bases, leaving 20 bases between the germline ends. The CDR3 is made up of 14 amino acids. The CDR3 here is CASTQTASTKGYTF. The DNA for the CDR3 is TGTGCCAGCACCCAGACGGCCTCAACGAAGGGCTACACCTTC.

This clonotype was observed many times. This chain links TRBV28 with TRBJ2-7; D is unclear. The CDR3 contains 14 residues. V was trimmed by 1 base and J by 5 bases, leaving 12 bases between them. Germline CDR1 and CDR2: MDHEN and SYDVKM. DNA of the CDR3: TGTGCCAGCAGTTTATTGGCGGCGTATGACGAGCAGTACTTC. Translating it yields CASSLLAAYDEQYF.

This clonotype was seen more than once but under ten times. J is TRBJ2-5 and V is TRBV6-2 or TRBV6-3; 13 bases align to TRBD2. Germline V lookup: CDR1 MNHEY, CDR2 SVGEGT. J was trimmed by 11 bases and V by 2 bases; bases with no gene match: 5. The CDR3 consists of 14 residues. The CDR3 DNA follows: TGTGCCAGCAGTTACACGGGACTAGCGGGAACTCAGTACTTC. Its protein product is CASSYTGLAGTQYF.

This clonotype was observed many times. The chain is built from TRBV7-9 and TRBJ1-2, with D perhaps TRBD1 (5 bases). The germline V gene has CDR1 SEHNR and CDR2 FQNEAQ (reference sequence). Trimming removed 8 bases at V and 8 bases at J, with 12 bases between. The CDR3 runs to 11 residues. In nucleotides, the CDR3 is TGTGCCAGCCCCATGGGGCCAGGCTACACCTTC. Its protein is CASPMGPGYTF.

The rearrangement joins TRBV29-1 to TRBJ1-1, with D possibly being TRBD1 (6 bases). Germline assignment: CDR1 SQVTM and CDR2 ANQGSEA. This CDR3 is 18 amino acids long. Trimming stripped 6 bases from V and 5 bases from J, with 31 bases between. The CDR3 coding sequence is TGCAGCGTCGAACTTGTGACAGGTCGGGTTGCGGGACTGACTGAAGCTTTCTTT. This sequence encodes CSVELVTGRVAGLTEAFF.

This clonotype was seen many times. This chain joins TRBV12-3 or TRBV12-4 and TRBJ2-7; D is unresolved. The germline V and J ends were trimmed by 7 bases and 1 base, with 11 bases remaining between them. This CDR3 is built from 13 residues. The CDR3 loop reads CASKPGRSYEQYF. The DNA for the CDR3 is TGTGCCAGCAAACCAGGACGGTCCTACGAGCAGTACTTC.

This clonotype has only a few counts. This chain joins TRBV4-2 and TRBJ2-7; possible D gene TRBD1, 6 bases. Germline-derived CDR1 and CDR2 are LGHNA and YNFKEQ. With 1 base removed from V and 4 bases from J, the gap between germline ends came to 11 bases. The CDR3 loop spans 14 amino acids. As DNA, the CDR3 is TGTGCCAGCAGCCAAGGGACACAGGGTTACGAGCAGTACTTC. Its translation: CASSQGTQGYEQYF.

This chain connects TRBV20-1 to TRBJ2-1, with D unresolved. From germline, CDR1 is DFQATT and CDR2 SNEGSKA (reference sequence). The germline V and J ends were trimmed by 3 bases and 5 bases, with 11 bases remaining between them. CDR3 length equals 13 residues. The CDR3 spells CSASVTNHNEQFF. The CDR3 nucleotides read TGCAGTGCTAGTGTAACAAATCACAATGAGCAGTTCTTC.

The table lists this clonotype with many counts. The genes are TRBV27 and TRBJ1-2, with 8 bases identical to TRBD1. Looked up from germline, CDR1 is MNHEY and CDR2 is SMNVEV (reference sequence). V gave up 5 bases and J gave up 4 bases; unmatched junction bases: 9. The CDR3 totals 15 residues. Here the CDR3 reads CASSPSRTGLYGYTF. The DNA of the CDR3 is TGTGCCAGCAGTCCGTCCCGGACAGGGCTCTATGGCTACACCTTC.

The rearrangement joins TRBV2 to TRBJ1-5, with 9 bases fitting TRBD1. This CDR3 is 15 amino acids long. V shed 6 bases and J 5 bases; nucleotides not matched to a gene: 8. Germline CDR1 SNHLY, CDR2 FYNNEI. The CDR3, as DNA: TGTGCCAGCAGGACAAGGACAGGGGCCCATCAGCCCCAGCATTTT. Protein sequence: CASRTRTGAHQPQHF.